The 10 T cell receptor beta chains reported below all come from one sample, sequenced in a study of OX40 agonist ivuxolimab in advanced cancers. The data were produced by immunoSEQ multiplex PCR, yet TCRdb's version contains in-frame clones alone and is incomplete. The table records around 38,000 clones, 80% to 95% of them present only once. The sequenced sample was CD4+ or CD8+ T cells sorted from blood, obtained in a trial of the OX40 agonist ivuxolimab. These receptors originate from an adult with an advanced solid tumor such as melanoma, head and neck, liver or kidney cancer.

This sequence joins TRBV9 and TRBJ1-2; D perhaps matches TRBD1 (6 bases). The CDR3 is 16 residues long. V was clipped by 0 bases and J by 3 bases, with 15 bases between them. Per germline, CDR1 SGDLS and CDR2 YYNGEE. CDR3 sequence: CASSVATGGAYYGYTF. The CDR3 DNA reads as TGTGCCAGCAGCGTAGCTACGGGGGGGGCCTACTATGGCTACACCTTC.

The genes are TRBV30 and TRBJ2-7; 11 bases line up with TRBD1. The CDR3 extends over 18 amino acids. V trimming: 0 bases; J trimming: 0 bases; junction bases outside the gene matches: 10. The germline V gene encodes CDR1 GTSNPN and CDR2 SVGIG (reference sequence). The DNA for the CDR3 is TGTGCCTGGAGTGTAGGGGGCCCGGGACAGGGGGTCTCCTACGAGCAGTACTTC. Protein product: CAWSVGGPGQGVSYEQYF.

The chain recombines TRBV4-1 with TRBJ1-4; D may be TRBD1 (5 bases). CDR1 is MGHRA, CDR2 YSYEKL, per germline. V gave up 1 base and J gave up 8 bases, with 14 bases separating them. This CDR3 is built from 15 residues. The CDR3 loop reads CASSQVGGKVEKLFF. The CDR3 nucleotides are TGCGCCAGCAGCCAAGTGGGGGGGAAGGTGGAAAAACTGTTTTTT.

The chain employs TRBV11-2 and TRBJ2-7, with D possibly TRBD2 on 6 matching bases. CDR1 and CDR2 (germline): SGHAT, FQNNGV. V was shortened by 0 bases and J by 1 base, with 7 bases between the two germline ends. This CDR3 has 14 residues. This CDR3 is CASSLDSGSYEQYV. The CDR3 DNA sequence: TGTGCCAGCAGCTTAGATAGCGGTTCCTACGAGCAGTACGTC.

The J gene is TRBJ2-1, the V gene TRBV4-2; 8 positions match TRBD2. CDR1 is LGHNA and CDR2 is YNFKEQ in the germline V gene. This CDR3 region has 15 residues. V lost 5 bases and J lost 2; bases outside the gene matches: 5. CDR3 sequence: CASSLSGRPYNEQFF. In DNA, the CDR3 is TGTGCCAGCAGCTTGAGCGGGAGACCCTACAATGAGCAGTTCTTC.

As for this clone: One end of the junction fails to match germline, which may point to a read error. The rearrangement uses TRBV7-8 and TRBJ2-5, with 13 bases fitting TRBD2. The CDR3 spans 18 residues. Germline CDR1 and CDR2: SGHVS and FQNEAQ. The CDR3 region is CASSLAGTSGTYQETQYF. The DNA of the CDR3 is TGTGCCAGCAGCCTAGCCGGGACTAGCGGGACTTACCAAGAGACCCAGTACTTC.

The chain uses TRBV11-2 and TRBJ2-7; TRBD2 might be the D (6 bases). The CDR3 is made up of 16 amino acids. Germline V gene sequence: CDR1 SGHAT, CDR2 FQNNGV. Trimming cost V 1 base and J 0 bases, with 13 bases left between them. The CDR3 DNA reads TGTGCCAGCAGCTTAGCAAGAGGGGAGGCCTCCTACGAGCAGTACGTC. It is translated as CASSLARGEASYEQYV.

This clone was counted only a few times. CDR3 in amino acids: CASSLGTSGRGPDTQYF. CDR3 DNA: TGTGCCAGCAGTTTGGGGACTAGCGGGAGAGGCCCAGATACGCAGTATTTT. This rearrangement joins TRBV28 to TRBJ2-3, with 14 nucleotides matching TRBD2. Germline lookup yields CDR1 MDHEN and CDR2 SYDVKM. Trimming cost V 3 bases and J 4 bases; bases outside gene matches: 6. The length of the CDR3 is 17 residues.

The CDR3 sequence is CASSYSLANTEAFF. In DNA, the CDR3 is TGTGCCAGCAGTTACTCGCTTGCGAACACTGAAGCTTTCTTT. V gene TRBV6-5 combines with J gene TRBJ1-1; D is ambiguous. The CDR3 extends over 14 amino acids. V lost 0 bases and J 1 base, leaving 6 bases between the germline ends. Germline V gene lookup returns CDR1 MNHEY and CDR2 SVGAGI.

V is TRBV13 and J is TRBJ2-1; 9 nucleotides align to TRBD1. The CDR3 has 16 residues. The V gene's germline CDR1 is PRHDT and CDR2 FYEKMQ (reference sequence). Losses at the gene ends were 5 bases for V and 0 bases for J; bases not matched to a gene: 5. CDR3 nucleotides: TGTGCCAGCAGCGGGACAGGGAAGAGCTCCTACAATGAGCAGTTCTTC. Amino acid sequence: CASSGTGKSSYNEQFF.